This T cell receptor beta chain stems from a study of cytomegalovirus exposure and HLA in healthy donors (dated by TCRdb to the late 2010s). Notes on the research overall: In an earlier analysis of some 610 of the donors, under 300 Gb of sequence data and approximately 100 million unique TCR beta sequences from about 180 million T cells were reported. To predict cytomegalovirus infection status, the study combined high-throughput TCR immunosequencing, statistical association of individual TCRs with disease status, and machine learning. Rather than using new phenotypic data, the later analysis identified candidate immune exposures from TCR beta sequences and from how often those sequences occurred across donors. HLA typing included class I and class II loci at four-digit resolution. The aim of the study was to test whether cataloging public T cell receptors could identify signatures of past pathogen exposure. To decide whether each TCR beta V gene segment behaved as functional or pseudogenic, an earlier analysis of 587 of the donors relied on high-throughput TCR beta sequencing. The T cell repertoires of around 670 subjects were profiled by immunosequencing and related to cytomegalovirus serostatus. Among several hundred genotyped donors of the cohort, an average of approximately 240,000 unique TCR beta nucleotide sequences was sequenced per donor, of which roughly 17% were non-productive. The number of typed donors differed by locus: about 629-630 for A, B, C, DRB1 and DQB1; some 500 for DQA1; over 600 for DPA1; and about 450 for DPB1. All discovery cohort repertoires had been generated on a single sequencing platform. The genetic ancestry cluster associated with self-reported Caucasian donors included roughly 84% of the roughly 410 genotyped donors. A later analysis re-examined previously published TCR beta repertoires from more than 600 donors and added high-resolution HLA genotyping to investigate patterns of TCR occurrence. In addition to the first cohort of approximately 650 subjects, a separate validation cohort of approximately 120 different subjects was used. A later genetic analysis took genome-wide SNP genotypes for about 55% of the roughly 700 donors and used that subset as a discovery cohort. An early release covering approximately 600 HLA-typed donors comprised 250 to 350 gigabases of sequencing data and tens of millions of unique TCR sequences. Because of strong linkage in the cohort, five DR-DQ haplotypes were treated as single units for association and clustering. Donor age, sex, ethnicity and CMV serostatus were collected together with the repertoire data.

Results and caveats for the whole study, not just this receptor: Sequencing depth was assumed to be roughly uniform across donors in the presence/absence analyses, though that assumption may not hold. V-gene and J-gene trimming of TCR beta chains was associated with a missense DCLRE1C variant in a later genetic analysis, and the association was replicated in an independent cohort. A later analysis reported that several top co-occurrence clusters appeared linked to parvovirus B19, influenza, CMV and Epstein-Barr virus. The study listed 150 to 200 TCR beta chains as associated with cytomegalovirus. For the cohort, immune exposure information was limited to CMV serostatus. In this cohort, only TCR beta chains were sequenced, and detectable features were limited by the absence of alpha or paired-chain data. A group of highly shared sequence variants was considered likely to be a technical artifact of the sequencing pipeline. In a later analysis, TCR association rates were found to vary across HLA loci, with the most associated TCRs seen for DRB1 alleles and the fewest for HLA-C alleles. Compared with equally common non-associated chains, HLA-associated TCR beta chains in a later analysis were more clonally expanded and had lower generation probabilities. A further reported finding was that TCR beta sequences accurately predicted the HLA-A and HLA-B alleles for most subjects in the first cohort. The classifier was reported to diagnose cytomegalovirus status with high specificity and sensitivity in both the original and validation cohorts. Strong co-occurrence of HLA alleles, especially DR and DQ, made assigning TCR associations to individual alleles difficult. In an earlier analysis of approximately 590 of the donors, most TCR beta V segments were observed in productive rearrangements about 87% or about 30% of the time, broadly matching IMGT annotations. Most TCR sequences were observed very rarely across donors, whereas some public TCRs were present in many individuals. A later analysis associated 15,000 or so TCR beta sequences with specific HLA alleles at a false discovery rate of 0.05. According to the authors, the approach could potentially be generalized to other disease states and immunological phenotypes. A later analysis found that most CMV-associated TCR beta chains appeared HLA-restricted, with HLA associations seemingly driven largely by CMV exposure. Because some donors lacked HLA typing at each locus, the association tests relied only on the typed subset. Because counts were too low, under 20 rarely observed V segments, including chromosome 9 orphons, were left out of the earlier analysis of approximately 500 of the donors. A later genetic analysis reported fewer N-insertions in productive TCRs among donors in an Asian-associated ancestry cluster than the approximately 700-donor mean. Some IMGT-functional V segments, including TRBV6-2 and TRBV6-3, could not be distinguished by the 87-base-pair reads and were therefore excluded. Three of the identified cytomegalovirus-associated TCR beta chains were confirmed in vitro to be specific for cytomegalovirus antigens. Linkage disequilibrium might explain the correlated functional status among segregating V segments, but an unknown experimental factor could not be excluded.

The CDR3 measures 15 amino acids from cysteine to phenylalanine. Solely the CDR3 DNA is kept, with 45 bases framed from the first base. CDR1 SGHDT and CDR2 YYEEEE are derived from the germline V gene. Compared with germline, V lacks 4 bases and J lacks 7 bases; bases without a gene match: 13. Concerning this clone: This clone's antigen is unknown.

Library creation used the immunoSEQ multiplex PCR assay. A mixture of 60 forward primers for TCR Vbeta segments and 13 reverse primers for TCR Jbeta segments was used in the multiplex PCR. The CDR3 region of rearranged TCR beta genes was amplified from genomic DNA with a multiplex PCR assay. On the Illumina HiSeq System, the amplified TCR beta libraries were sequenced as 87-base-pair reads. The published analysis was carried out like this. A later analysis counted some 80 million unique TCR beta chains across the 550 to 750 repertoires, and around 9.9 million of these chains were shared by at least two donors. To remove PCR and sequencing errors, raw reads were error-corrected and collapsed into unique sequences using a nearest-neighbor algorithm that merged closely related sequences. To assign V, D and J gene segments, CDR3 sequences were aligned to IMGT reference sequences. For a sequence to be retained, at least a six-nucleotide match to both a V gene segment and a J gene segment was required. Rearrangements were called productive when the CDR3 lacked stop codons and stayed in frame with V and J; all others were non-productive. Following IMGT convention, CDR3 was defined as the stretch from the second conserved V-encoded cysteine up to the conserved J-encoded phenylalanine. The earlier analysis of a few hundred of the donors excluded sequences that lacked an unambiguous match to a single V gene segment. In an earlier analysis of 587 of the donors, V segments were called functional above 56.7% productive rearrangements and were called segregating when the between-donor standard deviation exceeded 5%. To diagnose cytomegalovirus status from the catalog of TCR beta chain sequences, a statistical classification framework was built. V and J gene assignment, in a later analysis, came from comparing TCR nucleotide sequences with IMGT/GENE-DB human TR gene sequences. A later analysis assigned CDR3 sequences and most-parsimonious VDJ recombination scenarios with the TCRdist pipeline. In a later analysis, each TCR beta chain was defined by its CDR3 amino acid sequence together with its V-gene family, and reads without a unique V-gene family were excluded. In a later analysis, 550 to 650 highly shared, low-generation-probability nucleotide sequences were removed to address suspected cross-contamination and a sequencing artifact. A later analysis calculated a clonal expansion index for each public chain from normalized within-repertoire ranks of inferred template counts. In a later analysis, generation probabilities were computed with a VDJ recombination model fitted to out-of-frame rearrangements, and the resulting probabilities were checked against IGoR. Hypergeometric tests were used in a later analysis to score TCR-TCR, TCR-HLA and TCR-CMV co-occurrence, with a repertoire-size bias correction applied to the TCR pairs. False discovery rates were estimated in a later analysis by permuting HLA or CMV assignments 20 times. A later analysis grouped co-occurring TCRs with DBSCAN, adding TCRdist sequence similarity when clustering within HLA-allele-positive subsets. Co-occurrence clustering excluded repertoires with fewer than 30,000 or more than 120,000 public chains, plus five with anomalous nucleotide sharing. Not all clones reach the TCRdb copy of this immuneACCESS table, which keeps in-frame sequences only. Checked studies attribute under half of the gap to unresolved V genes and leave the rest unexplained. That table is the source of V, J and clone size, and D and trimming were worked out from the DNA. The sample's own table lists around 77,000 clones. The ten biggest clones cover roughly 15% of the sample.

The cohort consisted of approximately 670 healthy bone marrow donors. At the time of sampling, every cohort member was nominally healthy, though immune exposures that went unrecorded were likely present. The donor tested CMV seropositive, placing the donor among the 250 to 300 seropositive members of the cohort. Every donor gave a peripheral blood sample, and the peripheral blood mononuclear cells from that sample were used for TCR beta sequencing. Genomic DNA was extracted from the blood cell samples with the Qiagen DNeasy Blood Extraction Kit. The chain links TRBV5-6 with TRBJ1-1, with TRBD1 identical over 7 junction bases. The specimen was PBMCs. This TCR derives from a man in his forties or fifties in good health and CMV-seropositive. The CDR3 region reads CASSINGQVVSEAFF. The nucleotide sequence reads TGTGCCAGCAGCATAAACGGACAGGTTGTTAGTGAAGCTTTCTTT.